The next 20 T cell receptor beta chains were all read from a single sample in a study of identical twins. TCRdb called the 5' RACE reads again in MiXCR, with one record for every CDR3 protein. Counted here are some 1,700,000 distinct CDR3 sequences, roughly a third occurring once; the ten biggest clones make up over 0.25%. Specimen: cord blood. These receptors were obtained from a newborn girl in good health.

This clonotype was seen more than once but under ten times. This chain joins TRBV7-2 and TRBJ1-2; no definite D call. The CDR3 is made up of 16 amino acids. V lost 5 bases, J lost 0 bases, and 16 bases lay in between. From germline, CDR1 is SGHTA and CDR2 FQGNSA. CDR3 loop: CASSPAISGANYGYTF. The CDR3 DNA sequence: TGTGCCAGCAGCCCAGCGATCTCTGGAGCTAACTATGGCTACACCTTC.

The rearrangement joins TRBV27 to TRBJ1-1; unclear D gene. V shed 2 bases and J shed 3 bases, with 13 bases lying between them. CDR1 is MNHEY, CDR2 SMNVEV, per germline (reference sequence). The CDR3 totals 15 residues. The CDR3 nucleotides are TGTGCCAGCAGTTTACGTCCGGCCTCATACACTGAAGCTTTCTTT. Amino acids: CASSLRPASYTEAFF.

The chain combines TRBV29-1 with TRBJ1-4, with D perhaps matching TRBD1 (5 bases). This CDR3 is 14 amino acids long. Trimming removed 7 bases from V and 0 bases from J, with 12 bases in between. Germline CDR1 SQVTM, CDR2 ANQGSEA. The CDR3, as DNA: TGCAGCGCGATGGGGGGACCAACTAATGAAAAACTGTTTTTT. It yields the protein CSAMGGPTNEKLFF.

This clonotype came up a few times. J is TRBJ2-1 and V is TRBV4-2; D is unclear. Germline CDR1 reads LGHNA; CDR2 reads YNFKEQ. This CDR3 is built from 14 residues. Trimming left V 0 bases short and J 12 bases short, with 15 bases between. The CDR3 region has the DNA TGTGCCAGCAGCCAAGATTCATCAGTGCGGCGGCAGTTCTTC. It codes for CASSQDSSVRRQFF.

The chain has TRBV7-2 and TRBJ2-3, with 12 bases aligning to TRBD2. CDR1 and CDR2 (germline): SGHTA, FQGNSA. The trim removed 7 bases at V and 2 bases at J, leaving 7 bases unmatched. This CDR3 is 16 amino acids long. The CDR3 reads CASTSSGRANTDTQYF. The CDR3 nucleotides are TGTGCCAGCACCTCTAGCGGGAGGGCCAACACAGATACGCAGTATTTT.

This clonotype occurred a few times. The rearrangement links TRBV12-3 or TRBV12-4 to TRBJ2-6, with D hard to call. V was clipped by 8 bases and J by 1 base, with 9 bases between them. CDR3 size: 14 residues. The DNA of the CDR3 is TGTGCCAGCGGTCCACGGTCTGGGGCCAACGTCCTGACTTTC. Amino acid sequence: CASGPRSGANVLTF.

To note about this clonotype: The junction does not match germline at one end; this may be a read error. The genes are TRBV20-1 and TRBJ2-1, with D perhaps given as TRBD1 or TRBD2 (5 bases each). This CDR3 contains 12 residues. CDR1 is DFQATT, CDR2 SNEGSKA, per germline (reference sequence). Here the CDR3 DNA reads TGCAGTTCTAGAGGGACCATCAATGAGCAGTTCTTC. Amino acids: CSSRGTINEQFF.

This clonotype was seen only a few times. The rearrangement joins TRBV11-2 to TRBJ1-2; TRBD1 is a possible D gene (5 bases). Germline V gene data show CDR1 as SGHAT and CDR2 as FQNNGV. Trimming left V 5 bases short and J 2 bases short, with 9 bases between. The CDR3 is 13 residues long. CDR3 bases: TGTGCCAGCAGCGGTAACAGGAACTATGGCTACACCTTC. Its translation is CASSGNRNYGYTF.

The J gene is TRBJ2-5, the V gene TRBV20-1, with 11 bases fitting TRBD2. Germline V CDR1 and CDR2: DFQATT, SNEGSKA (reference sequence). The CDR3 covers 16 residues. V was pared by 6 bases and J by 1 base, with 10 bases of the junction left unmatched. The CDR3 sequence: CSALGLAALSQETQYF. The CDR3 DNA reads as TGCAGTGCCCTGGGACTAGCGGCTCTATCCCAAGAGACCCAGTACTTC.

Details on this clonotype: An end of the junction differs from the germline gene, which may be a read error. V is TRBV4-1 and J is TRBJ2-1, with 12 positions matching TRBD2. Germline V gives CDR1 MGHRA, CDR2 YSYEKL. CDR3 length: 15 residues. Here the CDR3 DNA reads TGCGCCACCAGCCTAGCCCTAGCGGGAGGGAGTGAGCAGTTCTTC. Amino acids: CATSLALAGGSEQFF.

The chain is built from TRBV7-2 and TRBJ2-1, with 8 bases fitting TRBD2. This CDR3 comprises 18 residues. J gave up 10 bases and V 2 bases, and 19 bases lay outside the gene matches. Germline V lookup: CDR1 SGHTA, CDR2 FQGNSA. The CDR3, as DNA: TGTGCCAGCAGCTTATCCGCTTGGGCTAGCGGGCGCTCCTACGAGCAGTTCTTC. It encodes CASSLSAWASGRSYEQFF.

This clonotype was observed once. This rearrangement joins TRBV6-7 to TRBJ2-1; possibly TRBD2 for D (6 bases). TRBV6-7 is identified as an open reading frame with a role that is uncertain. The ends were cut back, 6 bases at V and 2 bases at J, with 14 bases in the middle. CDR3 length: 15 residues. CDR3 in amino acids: CASSSRRDTYNEQFF. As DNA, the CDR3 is TGTGCCAGCAGCTCTAGGCGGGATACCTACAATGAGCAGTTCTTC.

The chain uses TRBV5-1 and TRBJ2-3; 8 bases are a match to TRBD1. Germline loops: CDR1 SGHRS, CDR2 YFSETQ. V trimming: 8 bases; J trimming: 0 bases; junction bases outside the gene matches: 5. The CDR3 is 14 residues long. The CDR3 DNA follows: TGCGCCAGTACAGACAGGGGAAGCACAGATACGCAGTATTTT. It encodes CASTDRGSTDTQYF.

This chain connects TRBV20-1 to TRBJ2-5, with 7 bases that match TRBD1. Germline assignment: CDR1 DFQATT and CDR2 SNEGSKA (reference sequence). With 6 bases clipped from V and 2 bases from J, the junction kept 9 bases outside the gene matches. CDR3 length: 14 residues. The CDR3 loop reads CSASIDRVQETQYF. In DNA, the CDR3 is TGCAGTGCCTCCATTGACAGGGTACAAGAGACCCAGTACTTC.

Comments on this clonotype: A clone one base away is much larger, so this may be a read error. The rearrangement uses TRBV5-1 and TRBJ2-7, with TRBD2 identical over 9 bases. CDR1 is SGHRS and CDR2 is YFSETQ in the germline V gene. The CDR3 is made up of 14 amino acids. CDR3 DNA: TGCGCCAGCAGAGGAGCTAGCGGGATATACGAGCAGCACTTC. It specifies CASRGASGIYEQHF.

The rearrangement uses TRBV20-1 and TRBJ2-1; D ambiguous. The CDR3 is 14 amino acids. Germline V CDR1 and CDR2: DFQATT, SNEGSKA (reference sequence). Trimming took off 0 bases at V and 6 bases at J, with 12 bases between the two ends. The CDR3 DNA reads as TGCAGTGCTAGAGATGACGGGCCAGGCAATGAGCAGTTCTTC. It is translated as CSARDDGPGNEQFF.

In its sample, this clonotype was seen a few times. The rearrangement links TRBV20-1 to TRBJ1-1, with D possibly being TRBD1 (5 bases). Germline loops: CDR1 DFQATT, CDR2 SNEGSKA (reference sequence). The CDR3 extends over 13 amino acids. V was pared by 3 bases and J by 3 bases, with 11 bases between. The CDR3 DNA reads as TGCAGTGCTAGGTGGGGGGGGGACACTGAAGCTTTCTTT. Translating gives CSARWGGDTEAFF.

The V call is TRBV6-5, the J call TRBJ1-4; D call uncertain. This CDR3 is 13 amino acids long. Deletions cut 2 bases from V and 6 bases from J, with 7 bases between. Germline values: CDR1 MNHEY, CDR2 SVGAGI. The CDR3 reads CASSYLPYEKLFF. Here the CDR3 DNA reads TGTGCCAGCAGTTACCTCCCCTATGAAAAACTGTTTTTT.

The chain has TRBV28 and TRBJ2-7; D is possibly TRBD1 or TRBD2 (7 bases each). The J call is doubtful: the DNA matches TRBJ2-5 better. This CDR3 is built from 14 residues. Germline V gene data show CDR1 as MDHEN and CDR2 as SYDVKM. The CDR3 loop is CASSLMGGGKTQYF. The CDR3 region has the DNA TGTGCCAGCAGTTTAATGGGAGGGGGCAAGACCCAGTACTTC.

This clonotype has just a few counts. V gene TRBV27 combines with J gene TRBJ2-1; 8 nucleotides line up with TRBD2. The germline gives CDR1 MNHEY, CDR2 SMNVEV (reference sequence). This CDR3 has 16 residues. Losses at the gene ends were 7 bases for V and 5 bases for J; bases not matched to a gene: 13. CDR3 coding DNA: TGTGCCAGCAACCTTATCGGGACTAGGAGTAACAATGAGCAGTTCTTC. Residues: CASNLIGTRSNNEQFF.